These 19 T cell receptor beta chains came from one sample sequenced in a study of blood T cell repertoires in COVID-19. The table came from immunoSEQ multiplex PCR; TCRdb's copy has only in-frame clones and leaves some out. In the table there are fewer than 200,000 clones, 80% to 90% of which are singletons. Sequenced input: peripheral blood. The receptors shown here come from a man aged 40-55 years with acute or convalescent COVID-19.

The V call is TRBV27, the J call TRBJ1-1; D possibly corresponds to TRBD1 (5 bases). This CDR3 comprises 15 residues. Per germline, CDR1 MNHEY and CDR2 SMNVEV (reference sequence). V was clipped by 5 bases and J by 1 base, with 14 bases between them. This CDR3 is CASSPETARNTEAFF. The DNA of the CDR3 is TGTGCCAGCAGTCCTGAGACAGCCAGGAACACTGAAGCTTTCTTT.

This CDR3 reads CASSLQAGNTIYF. The DNA of the CDR3 is TGTGCCAGCAGTTTACAGGCGGGAAACACCATATATTTT. The chain uses TRBV12-3 or TRBV12-4 and TRBJ1-3; D unresolved. The CDR3 consists of 13 residues. V shed 2 bases and J shed 4 bases, with 6 bases lying between them.

This clone has just one count. The genes are TRBV7-2 and TRBJ2-7; D is uncertain. Trimming shortened V by 5 bases and J by 2 bases, and 4 bases separated the two germline ends. CDR3 length equals 11 residues. CDR1 and CDR2 from the germline V gene are SGHTA and FQGNSA. CDR3: CASSLPYEQYF. The CDR3 DNA follows: TGTGCCAGCAGCCTCCCCTACGAGCAGTACTTC.

A word on this clone: Distinct nucleotide sequences in the sample also encode this CDR3. This rearrangement joins TRBV5-6 to TRBJ1-4; D not resolved. CDR1 SGHDT and CDR2 YYEEEE come from the germline V gene. Trimming took off 0 bases at V and 8 bases at J, with 8 bases between the two ends. CDR3 length equals 13 residues. The CDR3 region is CASSLAGNEKLFF. CDR3 DNA sequence: TGTGCCAGCAGCTTGGCGGGGAACGAAAAACTGTTTTTT.

This chain links TRBV29-1 with TRBJ2-1; tentative D call: TRBD1 (6 bases). The V end lost 4 bases, the J end lost 16 bases, and 14 bases lay between the germline ends. The V gene's germline CDR1 is SQVTM and CDR2 ANQGSEA. The CDR3 loop spans 10 amino acids. CDR3 in DNA: TGCAGCGTTGGGGGGCAGGGCTACTTCTTC. It specifies CSVGGQGYFF.

The gene calls are TRBV3-1 (or the pseudogene TRBV3-2) and TRBJ2-1, with TRBD1 matching 8 bases. This CDR3 is 16 amino acids long. V was pared by 5 bases and J by 0 bases, with 6 bases of the junction left unmatched. The germline gives CDR1 LGHDT, CDR2 YNNKEL (reference sequence). CDR3 DNA: TGTGCCAGCAGCGAGCAGGGGGCTCTCTCCTACAATGAGCAGTTCTTC. Its protein is CASSEQGALSYNEQFF.

This chain uses TRBV6-5 with TRBJ2-7; 9 nucleotides align to TRBD1. Germline CDR1 reads MNHEY; CDR2 reads SVGAGI. This CDR3 region has 14 residues. V was pared by 6 bases and J by 2 bases, with 5 bases of the junction left unmatched. CDR3: CASRPGTGTYEQYF. DNA of the CDR3: TGTGCCAGCAGACCCGGGACAGGGACCTACGAGCAGTACTTC.

The genes are TRBV3-1 (or the pseudogene TRBV3-2) and TRBJ1-1; D is ambiguous. The V gene lost 3 bases and the J gene lost 13 bases, with 18 bases spanning the gap. Germline CDR1 LGHDT, CDR2 YNNKEL (reference sequence). CDR3 length equals 13 residues. As DNA, the CDR3 is TGTGCCAGCAGCCAGAGGGCCGACGACCACGTTTTCTTT. It encodes CASSQRADDHVFF.

The chain uses TRBV3-1 (or the pseudogene TRBV3-2) and TRBJ1-2; TRBD1 matches at 7 bases. The CDR3 spans 16 residues. With 3 bases clipped from V and 4 bases from J, the junction kept 11 bases outside the gene matches. Germline CDR1 LGHDT, CDR2 YNNKEL (reference sequence). The CDR3 region is CASSHPGTVLGYGYTF. DNA of the CDR3: TGTGCCAGCAGCCATCCCGGGACAGTGCTAGGCTATGGCTACACCTTC.

The chain combines TRBV25-1 with TRBJ2-7, with D perhaps TRBD2 (6 bases). This CDR3 spans 12 amino acids. Trimming took 6 bases from V and 1 from J, leaving 7 bases between them. Per germline, CDR1 MGHDK and CDR2 SYGVNS. The CDR3 is CASREGSYEQYF. DNA of the CDR3: TGTGCCAGCAGGGAGGGGTCCTACGAGCAGTACTTC.

V usage is TRBV3-1 (or the pseudogene TRBV3-2) and J usage is TRBJ1-6; TRBD1 matches at 7 bases. The CDR3 extends over 16 amino acids. Germline V gives CDR1 LGHDT, CDR2 YNNKEL (reference sequence). J was trimmed by 7 bases and V by 4 bases; bases with no gene match: 10. CDR3 sequence (DNA): TGTGCCAGCAGCCGAGAGGGACAGTTAGAGAATTCACCCCTCCACTTT. As protein: CASSREGQLENSPLHF.

The V call is TRBV28, the J call TRBJ1-5, with 9 bases that match TRBD1. Looked up from germline, CDR1 is MDHEN and CDR2 is SYDVKM. The CDR3 runs to 15 residues. J gave up 5 bases and V 6 bases, and 8 bases lay outside the gene matches. For the CDR3, the DNA is TGTGCCAGCAGAAGAACAGGGGGCGTTGATCAGCCCCAGCATTTT. Its translation: CASRRTGGVDQPQHF.

The chain has TRBV19 and TRBJ2-2; TRBD2 is a possible D gene (6 bases). The CDR3 is 16 amino acids. The germline V gene has CDR1 LNHDA and CDR2 SQIVND (reference sequence). V lost 5 bases, J lost 3 bases, and 16 bases lay in between. The chain's CDR3 is CASSLRGGQYTGELFF. CDR3 nucleotide sequence: TGTGCCAGTAGTCTCCGAGGAGGGCAGTACACCGGGGAGCTGTTTTTT.

This clone was counted a few times. This chain joins TRBV7-9 and TRBJ2-1; D may be TRBD2 (7 bases). Trimming removed 1 base at V and 4 bases at J, with 11 bases between. The CDR3 totals 15 residues. Germline V lookup: CDR1 SEHNR, CDR2 FQNEAQ (reference sequence). CDR3 sequence reads: CASSLVRGPYNEQFF. CDR3 DNA sequence: TGTGCCAGCAGCTTAGTGCGGGGGCCTTACAATGAGCAGTTCTTC.

The chain has TRBV7-2 and TRBJ1-1; D is ambiguous. The CDR3 sequence is 15 residues long. CDR1 is SGHTA, CDR2 FQGNSA, per germline. Trimming cost V 4 bases and J 1 base, with 13 bases left between them. CDR3 sequence: CASSWGARQNTEAFF. The CDR3 region has the DNA TGTGCCAGCAGCTGGGGAGCTCGGCAGAACACTGAAGCTTTCTTT.

This sequence joins TRBV29-1 and TRBJ1-1, with 9 bases matching TRBD1. CDR3 length: 13 amino acids. The germline V gene has CDR1 SQVTM and CDR2 ANQGSEA. The ends lost 6 bases at V and 7 bases at J; junction bases unmatched: 9. The CDR3 reads CSVSGQGVYEAFF. The CDR3, as DNA: TGCAGCGTGTCGGGACAGGGAGTGTATGAAGCTTTCTTT. The variable domain in full, completed from reference TRBV29-1 and TRBJ1-1, reads SAVISQKPSRDICQRGTSLTIQCQVDSQVTMMFWYRQQPGQSLTLIATANQGSEATYESGFVIDKFPISRPNLTFSTLTVSNMSPEDSSIYLCSVSGQGVYEAFFGQGTRLTVV.

The chain combines TRBV24-1 with TRBJ1-2; TRBD1 might be the D (5 bases). The CDR3 sequence is 14 residues long. V was shortened by 6 bases and J by 7 bases, with 17 bases between the two germline ends. CDR1 and CDR2 from the germline V gene are KGHDR and SFDVKD. The CDR3 nucleotides are TGTGCCACCAGTTTAACTGGGGCCCCATCTGGCTACACCTTC. Translation gives CATSLTGAPSGYTF.

CDR3 in DNA: TGTGCCTGGACCGTCGGGACAGGGGGCAAAGCTTTCTTT. Translation gives CAWTVGTGGKAFF. V is TRBV30 and J is TRBJ1-1; 12 bases align to TRBD1. This CDR3 has 13 amino acids. The germline CDR1 and CDR2 sequences are GTSNPN and SVGIG (reference sequence). V was clipped by 4 bases and J by 9 bases; unmatched bases: 6.

This CDR3 is CSFSSGGVYNEQFF. The CDR3 bases are TGCAGCTTTTCTAGCGGGGGGGTCTACAATGAGCAGTTCTTC. The V call is TRBV29-1, the J call TRBJ2-1; 12 bases line up with TRBD2. From germline, CDR1 is SQVTM and CDR2 ANQGSEA. CDR3 length: 14 amino acids. V lost 8 bases, J lost 3 bases, and 5 bases stayed unmatched.